This T cell receptor (beta chain) derives from a study of shared clonotypes between healthy human individuals. Study observations and caveats: With few donors, the genetic and exposure-history diversity represented was limited.

Deep-level settings were used for running the assay. On ten immunoSEQ deep assay plates, unsorted PBMC DNA was sequenced. Measured with immunoSEQ multiplex PCR; TCRdb has only the in-frame clones, and not every one. The sample lists 400,000 to 500,000 clones; 70% to 80% were seen once. Notes on this clone: What it binds is not known.

Sequenced material: PBMCs. The sequence was collected from a middle-aged woman in good health. Some clones in this sample may be carry-over from other donors' samples.

CDR3 nucleotide sequence: TGTGCCAGCAGCGTAGACCGGGCGGAGACCCAGTACTTC. Its protein is CASSVDRAETQYF. V is TRBV9 and J is TRBJ2-5; D is undetermined. V was cut by 0 bases and J by 5 bases, with 8 bases left in between. The germline V gene encodes CDR1 SGDLS and CDR2 YYNGEE. The CDR3 is 13 amino acids.